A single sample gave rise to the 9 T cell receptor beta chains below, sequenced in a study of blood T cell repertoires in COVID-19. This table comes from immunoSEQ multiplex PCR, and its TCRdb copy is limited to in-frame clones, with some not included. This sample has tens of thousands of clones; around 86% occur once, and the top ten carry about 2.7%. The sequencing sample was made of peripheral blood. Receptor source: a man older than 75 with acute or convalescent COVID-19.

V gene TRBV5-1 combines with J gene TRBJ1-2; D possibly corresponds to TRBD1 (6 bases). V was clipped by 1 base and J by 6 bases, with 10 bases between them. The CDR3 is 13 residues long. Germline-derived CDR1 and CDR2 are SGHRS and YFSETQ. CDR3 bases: TGCGCCAGCAGCTTGACGGGGGGCAATGGCTACACCTTC. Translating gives CASSLTGGNGYTF.

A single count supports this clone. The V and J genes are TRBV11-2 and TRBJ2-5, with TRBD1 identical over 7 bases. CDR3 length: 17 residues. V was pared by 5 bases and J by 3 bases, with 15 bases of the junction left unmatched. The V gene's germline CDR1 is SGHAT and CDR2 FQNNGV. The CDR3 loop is CASSLTGPTKPKETQYF. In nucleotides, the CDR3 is TGTGCCAGCAGCCTGACAGGGCCCACGAAGCCGAAAGAGACCCAGTACTTC.

CDR3 DNA: TGTGCCAGCAGCAATGCCGGTCAGCCCCAGCATTTT. Protein sequence: CASSNAGQPQHF. The V and J genes are TRBV7-8 and TRBJ1-5; D gene uncertain. The germline V gene has CDR1 SGHVS and CDR2 FQNEAQ. The CDR3 has 12 amino acids. V was pared by 5 bases and J by 6 bases, with 8 bases between.

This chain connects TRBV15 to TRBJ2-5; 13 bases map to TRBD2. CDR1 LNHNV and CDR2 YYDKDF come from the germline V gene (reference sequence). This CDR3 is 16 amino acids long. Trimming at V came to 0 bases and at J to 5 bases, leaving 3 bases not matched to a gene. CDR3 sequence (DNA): TGTGCCACCAGCAGAGATAGGGGACTAGCGGGGGAGACCCAGTACTTC. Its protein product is CATSRDRGLAGETQYF.

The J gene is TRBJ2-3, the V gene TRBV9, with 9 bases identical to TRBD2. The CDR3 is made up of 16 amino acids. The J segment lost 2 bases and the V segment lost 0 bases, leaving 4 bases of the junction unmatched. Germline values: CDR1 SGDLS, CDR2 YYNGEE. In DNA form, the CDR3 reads TGTGCCAGCAGCGTAGCTCCTAGCGGGGCCACAGATACGCAGTATTTT. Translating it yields CASSVAPSGATDTQYF.

The CDR3 sequence is CASSSGQGNTIYF. Here the CDR3 DNA reads TGTGCCAGCAGCTCCGGACAGGGAAACACCATATATTTT. The V and J genes are TRBV7-8 and TRBJ1-3; D might be TRBD1 (6 bases). This CDR3 has 13 amino acids. Trimming pared 4 bases from V and 4 bases from J, leaving 8 bases between. Germline V gene data show CDR1 as SGHVS and CDR2 as FQNEAQ.

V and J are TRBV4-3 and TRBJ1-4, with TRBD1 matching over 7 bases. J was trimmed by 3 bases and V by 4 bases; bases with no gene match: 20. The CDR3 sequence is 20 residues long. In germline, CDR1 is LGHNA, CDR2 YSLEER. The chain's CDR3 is CASSPIKGWNRGFSNEKLFF. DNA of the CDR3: TGCGCCAGCAGCCCCATCAAGGGGTGGAACAGGGGTTTTTCTAATGAAAAACTGTTTTTT.

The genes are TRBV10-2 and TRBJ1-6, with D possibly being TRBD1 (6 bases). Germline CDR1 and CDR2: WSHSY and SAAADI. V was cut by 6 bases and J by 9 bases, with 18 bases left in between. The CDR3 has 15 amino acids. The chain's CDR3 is CASSSRGHPLSPLHF. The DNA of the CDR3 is TGCGCCAGCAGCTCCCGGGGACATCCCCTTTCACCCCTCCACTTT.

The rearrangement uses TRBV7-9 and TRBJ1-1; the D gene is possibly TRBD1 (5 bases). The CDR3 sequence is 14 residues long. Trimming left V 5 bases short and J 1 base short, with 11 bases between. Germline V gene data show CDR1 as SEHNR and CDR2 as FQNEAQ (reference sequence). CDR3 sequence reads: CASSAGFGNTEAFF. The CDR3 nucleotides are TGTGCCAGCAGCGCAGGGTTTGGGAACACTGAAGCTTTCTTT.